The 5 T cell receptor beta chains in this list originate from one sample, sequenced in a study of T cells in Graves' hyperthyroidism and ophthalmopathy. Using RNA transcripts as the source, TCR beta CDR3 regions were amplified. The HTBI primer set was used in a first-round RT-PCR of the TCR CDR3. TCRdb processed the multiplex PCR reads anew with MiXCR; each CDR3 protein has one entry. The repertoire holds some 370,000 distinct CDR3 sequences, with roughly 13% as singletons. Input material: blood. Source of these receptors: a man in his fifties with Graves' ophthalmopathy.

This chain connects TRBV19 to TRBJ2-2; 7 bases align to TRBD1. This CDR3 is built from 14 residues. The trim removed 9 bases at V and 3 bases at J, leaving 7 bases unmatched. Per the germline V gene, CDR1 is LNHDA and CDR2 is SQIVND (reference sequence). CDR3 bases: TGTGCCAGCAGATACAGGGGCGACACCGGGGAGCTGTTTTTT. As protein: CASRYRGDTGELFF.

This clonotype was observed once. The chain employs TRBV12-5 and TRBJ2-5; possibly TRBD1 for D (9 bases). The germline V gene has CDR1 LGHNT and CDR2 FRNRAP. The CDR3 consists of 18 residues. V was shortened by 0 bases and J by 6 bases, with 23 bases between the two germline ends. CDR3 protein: CASGLVPGQGTGGKTQYF. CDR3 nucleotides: TGTGCTAGTGGTTTGGTCCCGGGACAGGGTACGGGGGGGAAGACCCAGTACTTC.

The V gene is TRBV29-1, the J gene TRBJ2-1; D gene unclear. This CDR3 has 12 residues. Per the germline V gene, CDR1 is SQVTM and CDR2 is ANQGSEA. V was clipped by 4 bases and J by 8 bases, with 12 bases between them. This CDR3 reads CSVVEQIDEQFF. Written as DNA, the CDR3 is TGCAGCGTTGTGGAGCAGATCGATGAGCAGTTCTTC.

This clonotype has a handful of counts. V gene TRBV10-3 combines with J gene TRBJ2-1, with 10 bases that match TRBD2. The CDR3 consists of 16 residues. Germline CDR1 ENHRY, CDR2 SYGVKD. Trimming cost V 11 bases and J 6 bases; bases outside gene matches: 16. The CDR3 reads CASSSASGSESNEQFF. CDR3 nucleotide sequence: TGTGCCTCATCCTCAGCTAGCGGGAGTGAATCCAATGAGCAGTTCTTC.

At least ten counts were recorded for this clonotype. The CDR3 reads CASSLGLADGGEQYF. CDR3 nucleotides: TGTGCCAGCAGCTTGGGACTAGCGGACGGAGGCGAGCAGTACTTC. The chain links TRBV11-1 to TRBJ2-7; 11 positions match TRBD2. After removal of 3 bases from V and 6 bases from J, the junction contained 7 bases not matched to a gene. This CDR3 contains 15 residues. The V gene's germline CDR1 is SGHAT and CDR2 FQDESV (reference sequence).